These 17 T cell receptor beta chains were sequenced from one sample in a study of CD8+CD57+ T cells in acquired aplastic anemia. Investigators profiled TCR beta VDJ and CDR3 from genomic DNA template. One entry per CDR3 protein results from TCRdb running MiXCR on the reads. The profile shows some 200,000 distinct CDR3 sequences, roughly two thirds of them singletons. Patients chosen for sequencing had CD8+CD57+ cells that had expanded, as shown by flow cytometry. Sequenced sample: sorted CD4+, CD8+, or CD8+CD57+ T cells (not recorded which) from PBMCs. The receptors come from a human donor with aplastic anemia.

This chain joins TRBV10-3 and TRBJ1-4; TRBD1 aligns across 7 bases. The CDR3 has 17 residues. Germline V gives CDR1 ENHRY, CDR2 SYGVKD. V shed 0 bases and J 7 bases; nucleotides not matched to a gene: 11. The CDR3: CAISESQGQALVEKLFF. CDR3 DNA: TGTGCCATCAGTGAGTCGCAAGGACAGGCCTTAGTTGAAAAACTGTTTTTT.

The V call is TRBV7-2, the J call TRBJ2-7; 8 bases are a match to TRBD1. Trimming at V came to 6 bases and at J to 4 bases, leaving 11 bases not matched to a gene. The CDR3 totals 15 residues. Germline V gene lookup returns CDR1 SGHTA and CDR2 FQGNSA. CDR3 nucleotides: TGTGCCAGCAGAACCGAAAATGGACAGGGATACGAGCAGTACTTC. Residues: CASRTENGQGYEQYF. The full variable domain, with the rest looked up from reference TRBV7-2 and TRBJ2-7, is GAGVSQSPSNKVTEKGKDVELRCDPISGHTALYWYRQSLGQGLEFLIYFQGNSAPDKSGLPSDRFSAERTGGSVSTLTIQRTQQEDSAVYLCASRTENGQGYEQYFGPGTRLTVT.

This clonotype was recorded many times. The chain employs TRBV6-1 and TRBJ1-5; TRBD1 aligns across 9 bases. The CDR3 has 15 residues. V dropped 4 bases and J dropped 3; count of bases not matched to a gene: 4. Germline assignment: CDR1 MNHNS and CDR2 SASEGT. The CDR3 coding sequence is TGTGCCAGCAGTGCACAGGGGGCTGACAATCAGCCCCAGCATTTT. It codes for CASSAQGADNQPQHF.

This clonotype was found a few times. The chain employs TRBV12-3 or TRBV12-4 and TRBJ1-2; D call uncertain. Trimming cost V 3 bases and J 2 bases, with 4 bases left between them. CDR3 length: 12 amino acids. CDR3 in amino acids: CASSFSNYGYTF. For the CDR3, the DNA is TGTGCCAGCAGTTTCTCAAACTATGGCTACACCTTC.

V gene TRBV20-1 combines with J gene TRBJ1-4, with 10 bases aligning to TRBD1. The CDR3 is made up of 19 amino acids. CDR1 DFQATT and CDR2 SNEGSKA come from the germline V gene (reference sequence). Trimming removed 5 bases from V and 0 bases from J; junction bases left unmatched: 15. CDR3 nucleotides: TGCAGTGCTCTGATCAGAAGGGACAGGGGTAGATCAACTAATGAAAAACTGTTTTTT. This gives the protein CSALIRRDRGRSTNEKLFF.

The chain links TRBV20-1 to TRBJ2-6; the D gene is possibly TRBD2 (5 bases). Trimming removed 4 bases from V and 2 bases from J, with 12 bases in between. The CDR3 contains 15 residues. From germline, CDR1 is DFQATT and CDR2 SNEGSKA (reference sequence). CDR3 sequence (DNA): TGCAGTGCTAACCCACTCGGGACTGGGGCCAACGTCCTGACTTTC. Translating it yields CSANPLGTGANVLTF.

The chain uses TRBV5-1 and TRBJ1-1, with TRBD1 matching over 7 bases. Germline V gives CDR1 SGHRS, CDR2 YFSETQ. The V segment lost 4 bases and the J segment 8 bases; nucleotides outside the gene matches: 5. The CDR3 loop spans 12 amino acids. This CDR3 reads CASSPETGEAFF. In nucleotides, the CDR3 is TGCGCCAGCAGCCCAGAGACAGGGGAAGCTTTCTTT. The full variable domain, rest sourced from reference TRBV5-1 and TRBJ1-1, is KAGVTQTPRYLIKTRGQQVTLSCSPISGHRSVSWYQQTPGQGLQFLFEYFSETQRNKGNFPGRFSGRQFSNSRSEMNVSTLELGDSALYLCASSPETGEAFFGQGTRLTVV.

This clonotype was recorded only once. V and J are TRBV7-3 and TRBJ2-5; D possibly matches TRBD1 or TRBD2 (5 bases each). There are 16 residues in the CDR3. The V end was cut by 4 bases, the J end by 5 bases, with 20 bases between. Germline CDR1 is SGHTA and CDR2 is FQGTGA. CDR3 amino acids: CASSSNGGHLRETQYF. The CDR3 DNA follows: TGTGCCAGCAGCTCTAACGGAGGACATCTTCGGGAGACCCAGTACTTC.

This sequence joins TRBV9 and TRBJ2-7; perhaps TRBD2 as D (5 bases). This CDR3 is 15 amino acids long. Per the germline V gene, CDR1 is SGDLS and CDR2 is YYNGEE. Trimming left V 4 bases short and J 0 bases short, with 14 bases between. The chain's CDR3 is CASSPNTGSSYEQYF. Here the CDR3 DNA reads TGTGCCAGCAGCCCTAACACGGGGAGCTCCTACGAGCAGTACTTC.

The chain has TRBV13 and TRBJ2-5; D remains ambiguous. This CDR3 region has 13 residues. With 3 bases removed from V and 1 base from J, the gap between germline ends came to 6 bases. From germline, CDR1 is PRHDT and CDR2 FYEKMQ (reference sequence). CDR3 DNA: TGTGCCAGCAGCTTGAGCCCCCAAGAGACCCAGTACTTC. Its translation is CASSLSPQETQYF.

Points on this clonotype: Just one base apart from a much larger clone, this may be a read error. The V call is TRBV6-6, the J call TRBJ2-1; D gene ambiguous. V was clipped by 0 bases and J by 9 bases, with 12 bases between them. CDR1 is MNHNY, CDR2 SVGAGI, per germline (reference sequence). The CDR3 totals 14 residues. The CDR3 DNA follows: TGTGCCAGCAGTTACTCTATAACTAACGGTGAGCAGTTCTTC. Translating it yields CASSYSITNGEQFF.

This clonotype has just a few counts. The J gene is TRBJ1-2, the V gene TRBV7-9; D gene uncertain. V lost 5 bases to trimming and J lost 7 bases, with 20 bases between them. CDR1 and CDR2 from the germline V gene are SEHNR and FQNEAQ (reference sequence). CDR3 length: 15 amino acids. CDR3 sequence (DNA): TGTGCCAGCAGCCGCAGTGGATATCCGTATCGTGGCTACACCTTC. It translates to CASSRSGYPYRGYTF.

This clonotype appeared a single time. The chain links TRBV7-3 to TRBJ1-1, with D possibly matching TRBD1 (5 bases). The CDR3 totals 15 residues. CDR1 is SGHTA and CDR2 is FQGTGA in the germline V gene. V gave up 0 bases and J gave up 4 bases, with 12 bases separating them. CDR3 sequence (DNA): TGTGCCAGCAGCTTAACAAGTGGGGGGATCACTGAAGCTTTCTTT. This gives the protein CASSLTSGGITEAFF.

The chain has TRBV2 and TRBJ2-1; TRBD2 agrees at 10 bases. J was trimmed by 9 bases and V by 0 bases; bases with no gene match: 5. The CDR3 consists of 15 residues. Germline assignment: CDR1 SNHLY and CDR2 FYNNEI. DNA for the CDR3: TGTGCCAGCAGTGAAGCCGCTAGCGGGAGTGGTGAGCAGTTCTTC. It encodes CASSEAASGSGEQFF.

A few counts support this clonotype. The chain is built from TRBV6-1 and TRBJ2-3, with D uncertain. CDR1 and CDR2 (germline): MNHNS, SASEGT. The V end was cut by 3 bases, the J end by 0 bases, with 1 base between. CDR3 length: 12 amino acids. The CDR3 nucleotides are TGTGCCAGCAGTGACAGCACAGATACGCAGTATTTT. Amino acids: CASSDSTDTQYF.

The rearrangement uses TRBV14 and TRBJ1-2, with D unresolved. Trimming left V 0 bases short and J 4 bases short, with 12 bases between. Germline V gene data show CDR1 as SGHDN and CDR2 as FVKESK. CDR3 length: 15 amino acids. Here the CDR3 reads CASSQETWSTYGYTF. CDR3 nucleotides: TGTGCCAGCAGCCAAGAAACGTGGAGCACCTATGGCTACACCTTC.

This CDR3 reads CASSYNPAINEQFF. In DNA form, the CDR3 reads TGTGCCAGCAGTTACAACCCCGCAATCAATGAGCAGTTCTTC. The chain links TRBV6-5 to TRBJ2-1; D uncertain. The CDR3 is made up of 14 amino acids. Germline values: CDR1 MNHEY, CDR2 SVGAGI. The V end was cut by 2 bases, the J end by 6 bases, with 11 bases between.